The clone carrying this T cell receptor beta chain was counted a few times. Its antigen is unknown. CDR1 and CDR2 (germline): WSHSY, SAAADI. The CDR3 spans 12 residues. V dropped 8 bases and J dropped 5; count of bases not matched to a gene: 3. Measured with immunoSEQ multiplex PCR; TCRdb has only the in-frame clones, and not every one. The sample includes roughly 300,000 clones, 70% to 90% seen only once; the top ten take over 8.5%. This sample was taken from a study of Ad26.COV2.S vaccination and SARS-CoV-2 variants. Overall study results and limits: People who got the vaccine or the placebo had similar non-spike TCR breadth.

Regarding treatment: around 19 received Ad26.COV2.S at low or high dose, single or two shots; roughly five received placebo; per-sample allocation not given. Sampling took place 63 days after the first vaccine or placebo injection. This TCR came from a person between 18 and 65 years old who received the Ad26.COV2.S COVID-19 vaccine or a placebo. Here the sequenced sample was peripheral blood, taken in a trial of Ad26.COV2.S vaccine versus placebo. This chain joins TRBV10-2 and TRBJ2-5; 9 bases fit TRBD2. CDR3 residues: CASGTSRETQYF. Written as DNA, the CDR3 is TGCGCCAGCGGGACTAGCAGGGAGACCCAGTACTTC.